Here is one T cell receptor beta chain with its context. The PCR used 60 Vbeta and 13 Jbeta primers. Clones were read by immunoSEQ multiplex PCR, and TCRdb kept only the in-frame ones, dropping some. The sample lists 95,000 to 150,000 clones, under 85% occurring once. This specimen comes from a study of cytomegalovirus exposure and HLA in healthy donors. Germline loops: CDR1 MNHEY, CDR2 SMNVEV (reference sequence). The ends lost 5 bases at V and 7 bases at J; junction bases unmatched: 8. CDR3 length equals 14 residues. The chain uses TRBV27 and TRBJ2-7; 10 positions agree with TRBD2. The sequenced material came from PBMCs. The sequence was collected from a human donor in good health. CDR3 sequence (DNA): TGTGCCAGCAGTCAGGCTAGCGGGAGAGGGGAGCAGTACTTC. The encoded protein is CASSQASGRGEQYF.